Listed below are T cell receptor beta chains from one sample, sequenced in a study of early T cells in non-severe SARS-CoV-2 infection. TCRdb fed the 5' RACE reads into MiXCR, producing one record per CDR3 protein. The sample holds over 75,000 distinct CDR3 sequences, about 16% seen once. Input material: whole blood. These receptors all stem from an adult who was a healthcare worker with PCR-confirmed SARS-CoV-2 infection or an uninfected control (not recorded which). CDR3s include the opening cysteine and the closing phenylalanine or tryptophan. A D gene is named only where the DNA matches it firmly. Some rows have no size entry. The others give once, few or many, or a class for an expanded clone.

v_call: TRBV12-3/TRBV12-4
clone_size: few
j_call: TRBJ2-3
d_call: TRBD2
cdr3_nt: TGTGCCAGCGGGGGGACTAGCGGGAGGTCAGATACGCAGTATTTT
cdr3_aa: CASGGTSGRSDTQYF

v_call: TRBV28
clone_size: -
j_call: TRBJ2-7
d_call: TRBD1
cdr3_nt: TGTGCCAGCAGTATAACAGGGGTCTACGAGCAGTACTTC
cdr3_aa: CASSITGVYEQYF

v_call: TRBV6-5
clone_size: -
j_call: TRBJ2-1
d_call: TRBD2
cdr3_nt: TGTGCCAGCAGTTCCATGGGCCATAGCGGGATCTACAATGAGCAGTTCTTC
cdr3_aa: CASSSMGHSGIYNEQFF

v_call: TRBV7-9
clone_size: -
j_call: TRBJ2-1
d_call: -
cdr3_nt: TGTGCCAGCAGCTTAACGGGCCAGCAGTTCTTC
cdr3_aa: CASSLTGQQFF

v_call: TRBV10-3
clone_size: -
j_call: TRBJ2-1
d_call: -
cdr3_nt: TGTGCCACCGCCCGGGACTCCGCCTACAATGAGCAGTTCTTC
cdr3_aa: CATARDSAYNEQFF

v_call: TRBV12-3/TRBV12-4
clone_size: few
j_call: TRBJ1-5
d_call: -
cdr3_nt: TGTGCCAGCAGTATCGAAGGGGGTAATCAGCCCCAGCATTTT
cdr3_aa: CASSIEGGNQPQHF

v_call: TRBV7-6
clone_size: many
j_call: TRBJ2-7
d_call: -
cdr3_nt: TGTGCCAGCAGCTCGGACGTTGGGAGGTACGAGCAGTACTTC
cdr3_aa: CASSSDVGRYEQYF

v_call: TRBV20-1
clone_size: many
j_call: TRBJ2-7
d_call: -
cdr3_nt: TGCAGTGCTAGTAACCGGGAGCAGTACTTC
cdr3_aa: CSASNREQYF

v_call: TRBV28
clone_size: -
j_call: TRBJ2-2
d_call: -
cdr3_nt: TGTGCCAGCAGTTTAAGCCGTTGGGAGCTGTTTTTT
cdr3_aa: CASSLSRWELFF

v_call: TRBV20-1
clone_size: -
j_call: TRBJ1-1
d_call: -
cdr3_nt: TGCAGTGCTAGGAAGAAGATCATGAACACTGAAGCTTTCTTT
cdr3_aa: CSARKKIMNTEAFF

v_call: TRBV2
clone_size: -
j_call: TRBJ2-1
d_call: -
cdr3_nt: TGTGCCAGTGAGCAGGGGAATGAGCAGTTCTTC
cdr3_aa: CASEQGNEQFF

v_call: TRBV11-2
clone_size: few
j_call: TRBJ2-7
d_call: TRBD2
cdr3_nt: TGTGCCAGCAGCTTCGGACTAGCGGGAGCCGAGCAGTACTTC
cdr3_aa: CASSFGLAGAEQYF

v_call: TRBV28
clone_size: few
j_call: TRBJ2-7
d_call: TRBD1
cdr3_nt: TGTGCCAGCAGCTTTACAGGGGGCTCCTACGAGCAGTACTTC
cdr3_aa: CASSFTGGSYEQYF

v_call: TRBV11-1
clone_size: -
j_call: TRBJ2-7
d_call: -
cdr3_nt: TGTGCCAGCAGCTTACGGGTTTCCTACGAGCAGTACTTC
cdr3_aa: CASSLRVSYEQYF

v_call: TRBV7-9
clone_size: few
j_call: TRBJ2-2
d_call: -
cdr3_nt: TGTGCCAGCAGCTTATCGCGGAGGCAGCTGTTTTTT
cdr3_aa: CASSLSRRQLFF

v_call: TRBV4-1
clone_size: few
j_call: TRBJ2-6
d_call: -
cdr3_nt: TGCGCCAGCAGCCACCCTTCCTCTGGGGCCAACGTCCTGACTTTC
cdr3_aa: CASSHPSSGANVLTF

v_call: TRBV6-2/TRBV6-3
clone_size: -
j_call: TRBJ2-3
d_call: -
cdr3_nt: TGTGCCAGCAGATACAAAGCAGATACGCAGTATTTT
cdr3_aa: CASRYKADTQYF

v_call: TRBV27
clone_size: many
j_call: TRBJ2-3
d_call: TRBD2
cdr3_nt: TGTGCCAGCAGTTTGCGGGGACTAGCGGGATCAGATACGCAGTATTTT
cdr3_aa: CASSLRGLAGSDTQYF

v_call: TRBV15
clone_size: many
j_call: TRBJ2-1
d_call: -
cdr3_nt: TGTGCCACCAGCTCGTACAATGAGCAGTTCTTC
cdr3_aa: CATSSYNEQFF

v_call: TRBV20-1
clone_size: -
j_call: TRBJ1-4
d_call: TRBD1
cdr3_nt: TGCAGTGCTCCAGAGACAGGGTTTACAAAACTGTTTTTT
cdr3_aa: CSAPETGFTKLFF

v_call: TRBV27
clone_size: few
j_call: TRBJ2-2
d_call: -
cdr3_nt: TGTGCCAGCCAACCCGGGCTAGCGAACACCGGGGAGCTGTTTTTT
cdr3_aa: CASQPGLANTGELFF

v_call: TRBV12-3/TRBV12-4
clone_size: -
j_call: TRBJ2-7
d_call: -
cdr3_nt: TGTGCCAGCAGTTTACAACAGGGAATTAAACACGAGCAGTACTTC
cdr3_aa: CASSLQQGIKHEQYF

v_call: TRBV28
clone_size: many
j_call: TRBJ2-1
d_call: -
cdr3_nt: TGTGCCAGCAGCTCGGGGCTTAGCGGCTACAATGAGCAGTTCTTC
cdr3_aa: CASSSGLSGYNEQFF

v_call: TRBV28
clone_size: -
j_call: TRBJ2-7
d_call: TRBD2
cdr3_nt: TGTGCCAGCAGTTCCGGGACTACACCCTTGGAGCAGTACTTC
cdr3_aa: CASSSGTTPLEQYF

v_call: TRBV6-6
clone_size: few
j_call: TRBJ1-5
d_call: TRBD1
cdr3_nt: TGTGCCAGCAGTACCAGGGGGCCGAATCAGCCCCAGCATTTT
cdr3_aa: CASSTRGPNQPQHF

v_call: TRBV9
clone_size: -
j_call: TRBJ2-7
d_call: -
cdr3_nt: TGTGCCAGCAGCGTAGGTAGCGCGTCCCACGAGCAGTACTTC
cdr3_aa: CASSVGSASHEQYF

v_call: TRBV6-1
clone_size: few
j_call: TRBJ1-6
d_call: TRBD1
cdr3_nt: TGTGCCAGCAGTGAAACAGGGGCATATTCACCCCTCCACTTT
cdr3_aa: CASSETGAYSPLHF

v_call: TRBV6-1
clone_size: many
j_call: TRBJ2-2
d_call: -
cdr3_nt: TGTGCCAGCAGTGAAATGGGCACCGGGGAGCTGTTTTTT
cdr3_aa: CASSEMGTGELFF

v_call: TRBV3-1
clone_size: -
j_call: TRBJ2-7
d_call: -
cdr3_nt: TGTGCCAGCAGCATCGACGGCGTTTCCTACGAGCAGTACTTC
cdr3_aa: CASSIDGVSYEQYF

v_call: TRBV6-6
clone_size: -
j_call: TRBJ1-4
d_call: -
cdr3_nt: TGTGCCAGCCGAGTCGGGTCCGAAGCCGGGAAACTGTTTTTT
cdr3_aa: CASRVGSEAGKLFF

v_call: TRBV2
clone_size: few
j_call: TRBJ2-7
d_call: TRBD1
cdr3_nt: TGTGCCAGCAAGGTCGGACAGGGCTACGAGCAGTACTTC
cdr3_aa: CASKVGQGYEQYF

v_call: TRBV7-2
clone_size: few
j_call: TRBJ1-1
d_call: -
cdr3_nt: TGTGCCAGCAGCTTACGGGAGGGCACTGAAGCTTTCTTT
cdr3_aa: CASSLREGTEAFF

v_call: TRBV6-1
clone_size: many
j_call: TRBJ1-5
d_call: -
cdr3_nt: TGTGCCAGCAGTGTTAGGGGAAGCAATCAGCCCCAGCATTTT
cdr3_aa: CASSVRGSNQPQHF

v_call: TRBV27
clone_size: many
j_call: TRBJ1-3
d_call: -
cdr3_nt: TGTGCCAGCAGTTTACTCTACACCATATATTTT
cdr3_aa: CASSLLYTIYF

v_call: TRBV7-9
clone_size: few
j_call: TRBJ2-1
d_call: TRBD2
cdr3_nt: TGTGCCAGCAGCCAGAGCGGGAGTTATGAGCAGTTCTTC
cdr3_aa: CASSQSGSYEQFF

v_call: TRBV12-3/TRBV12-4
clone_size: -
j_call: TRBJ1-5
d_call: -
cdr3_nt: TGTGCCAGCAGTAGGGAGCAGCCCCAGCATTTT
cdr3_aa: CASSREQPQHF

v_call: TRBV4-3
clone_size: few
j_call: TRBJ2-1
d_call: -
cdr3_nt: TGCGCCAGCAGCCAAGATTCGGTAGCCGATAGCTCCTACAATGAGCAGTTCTTC
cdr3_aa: CASSQDSVADSSYNEQFF

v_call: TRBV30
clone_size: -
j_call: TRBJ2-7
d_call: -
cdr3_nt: TGTGCCTGGATCGGGTATCCGACCTACGAGCAGTACTTC
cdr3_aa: CAWIGYPTYEQYF

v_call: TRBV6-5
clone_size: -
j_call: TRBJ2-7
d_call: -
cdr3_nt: TGTGCCAGCACACGTCAATATGGGGGGGCAAACGAGCAGTACTTC
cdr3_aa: CASTRQYGGANEQYF

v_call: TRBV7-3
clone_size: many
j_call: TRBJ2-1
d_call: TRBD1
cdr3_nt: TGTGCCAGCAGCCGGACAGGGATCAATGAGCAGTTCTTC
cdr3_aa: CASSRTGINEQFF

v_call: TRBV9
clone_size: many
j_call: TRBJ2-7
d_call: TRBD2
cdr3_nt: TGTGCCAGCAGCCCCCTAGCGGGAGTCTACGAGCAGTACTTC
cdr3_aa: CASSPLAGVYEQYF

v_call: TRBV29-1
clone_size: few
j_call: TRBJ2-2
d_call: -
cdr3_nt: TGCAGCGTTGTGGCGGGGAACACCGGGGAGCTGTTTTTT
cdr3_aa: CSVVAGNTGELFF

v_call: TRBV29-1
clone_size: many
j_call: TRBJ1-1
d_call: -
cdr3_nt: TGCAGCGTTGAGGGAGTCGGCACTGAAGCTTTCTTT
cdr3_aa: CSVEGVGTEAFF

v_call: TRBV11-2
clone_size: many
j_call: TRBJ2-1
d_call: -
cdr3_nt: TGTGCCAGCAGCTTAGTTAGTGGGGCGTACGCCGACAATGAGCAGTTCTTC
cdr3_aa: CASSLVSGAYADNEQFF

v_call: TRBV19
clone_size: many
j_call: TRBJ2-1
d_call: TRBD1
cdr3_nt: TGTGCCAGTACCACCTCCACAGGGGGACGGCTACCCTCCTACAATGAGCAGTTCTTC
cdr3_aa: CASTTSTGGRLPSYNEQFF

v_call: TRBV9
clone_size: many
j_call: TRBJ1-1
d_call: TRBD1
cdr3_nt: TGTGCCAGCAGCGTAGGGGACAGGGAGTTTCCTTTCTTT
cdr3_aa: CASSVGDREFPFF

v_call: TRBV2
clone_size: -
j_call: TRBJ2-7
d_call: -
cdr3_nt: TGCGCCAGCAGTGAAGATGGGGGCGAGCAGTACTTC
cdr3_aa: CASSEDGGEQYF

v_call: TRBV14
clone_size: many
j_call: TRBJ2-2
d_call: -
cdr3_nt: TGTGCCAGCAGCCAATTTGCCTCCGGGGAGCTGTTTTTT
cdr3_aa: CASSQFASGELFF

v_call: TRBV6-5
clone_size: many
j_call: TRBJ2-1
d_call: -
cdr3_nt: TGTGCCAGCAGTCCTACAGGGTTTTATGAGCAGTTCTTC
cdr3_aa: CASSPTGFYEQFF

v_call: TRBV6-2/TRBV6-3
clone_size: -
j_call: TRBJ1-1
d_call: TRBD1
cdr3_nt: TGTGCCAGCAGATCACTCCGACAGGGTAGGACTGAAGCTTTCTTT
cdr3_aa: CASRSLRQGRTEAFF